This TCR beta chain was profiled in a study of sequential checkpoint blockade in melanoma (dated by TCRdb to between 2019 and 2020). Regarding the study in general: Patients were assigned by 1:1 randomization to either first-line nivolumab followed by ipilimumab (arm A) or ipilimumab followed by nivolumab (arm B). Maintenance nivolumab came after each of the two trial sequences. DNA from 90 or so pretreatment melanoma tumor samples was subjected to TCRbeta immunosequencing. Approximately 23 patients had matched tumor biopsies taken before treatment and at week 13, after single-agent nivolumab (arm A) or ipilimumab (arm B). Approximately 79% of the matched pre- and post-treatment tumor biopsy pairs came from the same lesion. The investigation overall reported the following: The model for predicting response that combines TCR metrics with mutation burden needs to be validated in larger, independent patient cohorts. Clinical benefit was about 30 times more likely to be achieved by patients whose tumor T-cell fraction and clonality increased by week 13. Within-arm analyses of tumor T-cell fraction were limited by small sample sizes and reduced statistical power. PD-L1 staining and CD8+ T-cell counts correlated with tumor T-cell fraction and clonality, whereas mutational load did not. Among patients in arm A, the nivolumab-first arm, pretreatment tumor TIL clonality was associated with response (P = .04).

This clone was seen more than once but under ten times. The antigen it recognizes is unknown. No much larger clone exists at a distance of one base, and base qualities are not known. TCRbeta CDR3 regions were immunosequenced from genomic DNA with the immunoSEQ Assay. Before high-throughput sequencing, the genomic DNA was amplified using bias-controlled multiplex PCR. In the original analysis: To quantify the absolute abundance of each unique TCRbeta CDR3 region, the sequences were collapsed and filtered. Clonality, defined as 1 minus Pielou's evenness, was calculated using productive rearrangements only. Tumor T-cell fraction was computed by normalizing TCRbeta template counts to usable DNA, estimated from several housekeeping genes. Clones with significantly greater frequencies in on-treatment versus baseline samples were identified using a previously published method. TCRdb re-hosts the immuneACCESS table, in-frame sequences only. Its copies lack some clones; in the studies checked, an unresolved V gene accounts for under half of them, and the cause for the rest is not known. D and trimming were read from the DNA, whereas the V and J calls and clone size are those reported in that table. The sample includes fewer than 20,000 clones, with 26% observed a single time. Of the sample, about 7% is held by the ten largest clones.

Per the publication, the treatment or condition label means: randomized to nivolumab then ipilimumab (arm A) or the reverse (arm B). No trial patient had received prior DNA-damaging chemotherapy. Samples came from patients with melanoma in CheckMate 064, a randomized, open-label phase II trial of sequential checkpoint blockade. Genomic DNA from formalin-fixed paraffin-embedded (FFPE) tissue samples was used for tumor TCR sequencing. The clonotype was recovered from a human donor with melanoma. The starting material was tumor tissue (inferred from file names), obtained from a patient given nivolumab and ipilimumab in sequence.

CDR3 protein: CASSLGQLRVDPQYF. The nucleotide sequence reads TGTGCCAGCAGCTTGGGACAACTTAGGGTCGATCCGCAGTATTTT. This chain joins TRBV11-3 to TRBJ2-3; tentative D gene TRBD1, with 6 bases matching. Via the germline V gene, CDR1 is SGHNT and CDR2 YENEEA. The CDR3 measures 15 amino acids from cysteine to phenylalanine. The DNA shown is the 45-base CDR3, in frame from base 1. At the junction V is shortened by 3 bases and J by 10 bases, with 20 bases in between.